Below are 18 T cell receptor delta chains sequenced from a single sample in a study of Vδ1+ human thymocytes. Findings of the study overall: Thymic TRG and TRD repertoires appeared highly polyclonal, with Gaussian CDR3 length distributions.

The template was reverse-transcribed extracted RNA. Multiplex PCR used pooled V-gene forward primers and a constant-region reverse primer to amplify CDR3s. TCRdb called clones anew from the multiplex PCR reads with CATT. Among 20,000 to 25,000 delta-chain clones listed, over 7% were seen once. Their antigens remain unidentified. The sample taken for sequencing was Vdelta1+ gamma-delta thymocytes from the thymus. The subset here: FACS-sorted CD3+ TCRalphabeta- TCRVdelta1+ TCRVdelta2- thymocytes. The receptors were gathered from a child under two years old who had congenital heart surgery.

There are a few counts of this clone. The rearrangement joins TRDV1 to TRDJ1; TRDD1 might be the D (5 bases). V lost 4 bases to trimming and J lost 1 base, with 19 bases between them. The CDR3 is made up of 17 amino acids. Germline CDR1 is TSWWSYY and CDR2 is QGS. As DNA, the CDR3 is TGTGCTCTTGGGGTCTTTGGCACTTATAGTACCACCGATAAACTCATCTTT. Protein product: CALGVFGTYSTTDKLIF.

This chain links TRDV1 with TRDJ1; 12 bases line up with TRDD3. The trim removed 1 base at V and 0 bases at J, leaving 21 bases unmatched. Germline V CDR1 and CDR2: TSWWSYY, QGS. CDR3 length equals 23 residues. The CDR3: CALGEQTFLHLGDTRGYTDKLIF. Written as DNA, the CDR3 is TGTGCTCTTGGGGAACAGACCTTCCTACACCTGGGGGATACGAGGGGGTACACCGATAAACTCATCTTT.

The table lists this clone with a few counts. Relative to the germline gene, one junction end is altered; a read error may explain this. The rearrangement uses TRDV1 and TRDJ1; the match to TRDD3 covers 13 bases. The germline gives CDR1 TSWWSYY, CDR2 QGS. The CDR3 is 21 residues long. In DNA form, the CDR3 reads TGTGCTCTTGGGGAACTAGGCTTAACTGGGGGATACGCCCCTTACACTGATAAACTCATCTTT. This encodes CALGELGLTGGYAPYTDKLIF.

Judged by abundance, this clone is medium-sized. The rearrangement joins TRDV1 to TRDJ1; 9 bases fit TRDD2. Germline CDR1 reads TSWWSYY; CDR2 reads QGS. This CDR3 comprises 21 residues. V lost 0 bases, J lost 6 bases, and 23 bases stayed unmatched. For the CDR3, the DNA is TGTGCTCTTGGGGAACTACCCCTTCCTACTCGTGGGATCCCCCGATCTTATAAACTCATCTTT. The encoded protein is CALGELPLPTRGIPRSYKLIF.

This chain uses TRDV1 with TRDJ1, with 8 bases lining up with TRDD2. Germline values: CDR1 TSWWSYY, CDR2 QGS. V lost 0 bases and J lost 2; bases outside the gene matches: 14. The CDR3 is made up of 19 amino acids. CDR3 loop: CALGELFLRLGRGTDKLIF. The CDR3 DNA is TGTGCTCTTGGGGAACTCTTCCTACGTCTGGGGAGGGGAACCGATAAACTCATCTTT.

J is TRDJ1 and V is TRDV1; 7 nucleotides agree with TRDD3. Germline V CDR1 and CDR2: TSWWSYY, QGS. V lost 2 bases and J lost 0; bases outside the gene matches: 18. The CDR3 covers 20 residues. The CDR3 coding sequence is TGTGCTCTTGGGGAAGTGACCTACGCGGTGGGGGACCCCTACACCGATAAACTCATCTTT. The encoded protein is CALGEVTYAVGDPYTDKLIF.

No V gene was called, though TRDJ1 was called as the J gene. CDR3 length: 16 amino acids. CDR3 coding DNA: TGTGCTCTTGGGGAATCGGGACCTGCCAAACCGTATAAACTCATCTTT. Translation gives CALGESGPAKPYKLIF.

V gene TRDV1 combines with J gene TRDJ1; either TRDD2 or TRDD3 may supply D (5 bases each). Germline lookup yields CDR1 TSWWSYY and CDR2 QGS. The ends were cut back, 5 bases at V and 4 bases at J, with 29 bases in the middle. The CDR3 runs 19 residues. CDR3 coding DNA: TGTGCTCTTGGGACCCGGCCTTCTTCGATGGGGTATGCCAACGATAAACTCATCTTT. This encodes CALGTRPSSMGYANDKLIF.

V gene TRDV1 combines with J gene TRDJ1; D is ambiguous. The J gene was missing in TCRdb and was found by matching the end of the DNA to germline. The V and J ends lost 5 bases and 1 base respectively, with 17 bases between them. This CDR3 is 16 amino acids long. Germline assignment: CDR1 TSWWSYY and CDR2 QGS. CDR3 region: CALGPHARGRTDKLIF. As DNA, the CDR3 is TGTGCTCTTGGGCCCCATGCCAGAGGGCGCACCGATAAACTCATCTTT.

This clone showed up just a few times. The chain combines TRDV1 with TRDJ1, with 10 bases matching TRDD3. The CDR3 sequence is 19 residues long. Germline V lookup: CDR1 TSWWSYY, CDR2 QGS. V trimming: 0 bases; J trimming: 8 bases; junction bases outside the gene matches: 18. This chain's CDR3 is CALGELRDKMGDTFGKLIF. In nucleotides, the CDR3 is TGTGCTCTTGGGGAACTACGTGATAAAATGGGGGATACTTTTGGCAAACTCATCTTT.

This chain joins TRDV1 and TRDJ1; D might be TRDD2 (9 bases). V lost 4 bases and J lost 2, with 29 bases in between. The CDR3 totals 20 residues. Germline CDR1 and CDR2: TSWWSYY and QGS. The CDR3 nucleotides read TGTGCTCTTGGGGTTGGCCTTCCTACTCGGGGATACCTCATAACCGATAAACTCATCTTT. Amino acid sequence: CALGVGLPTRGYLITDKLIF.

This clone was detected only a few times. This sequence joins TRDV1 and TRDJ1; the D gene is possibly TRDD3 (7 bases). Trimming stripped 8 bases from V and 2 bases from J, with 21 bases between. In germline, CDR1 is TSWWSYY, CDR2 QGS. The CDR3 loop spans 16 amino acids. The CDR3 DNA sequence: TGTGCTCTTTCCCCACTCCTACTGGGGTTTACCGATAAACTCATCTTT. Translation: CALSPLLLGFTDKLIF.

The gene calls are TRDV1 and TRDJ1, with TRDD3 identical over 8 bases. Germline V lookup: CDR1 TSWWSYY, CDR2 QGS. The CDR3 totals 19 residues. Trimming at V came to 5 bases and at J to 4 bases, leaving 21 bases not matched to a gene. The CDR3 region has the DNA TGTGCTCTTGGGCCTTTCCCCTACGACTGGGGGGCAAGGGGCGATAAACTCATCTTT. This gives the protein CALGPFPYDWGARGDKLIF.

The chain is built from TRDV2 and TRDJ3; the match to TRDD3 covers 11 bases. This CDR3 has 22 amino acids. Looked up from germline, CDR1 is GEAIGNYY and CDR2 is EKD. The V gene end was trimmed by 2 bases and the J gene end by 2 bases; junction bases not matched to a gene: 16. The CDR3 here is CACDNMGDTLRIVAWDTRQMFF. DNA of the CDR3: TGTGCCTGTGACAACATGGGGGATACGCTTCGCATCGTGGCCTGGGACACCCGACAGATGTTTTTC.

This clone was counted a few times. The V and J genes are TRDV1 and TRDJ1; D is ambiguous. Trimming cost V 0 bases and J 3 bases, with 17 bases left between them. Per the germline V gene, CDR1 is TSWWSYY and CDR2 is QGS. This CDR3 is 17 amino acids long. The CDR3 region is CALGELVLLGCPDKLIF. CDR3 DNA sequence: TGTGCTCTTGGGGAACTAGTTTTACTCGGGTGTCCCGATAAACTCATCTTT.

The J gene is TRDJ1, the V gene TRDV1; 9 nucleotides match TRDD3. TCRdb lists no J gene, so it was determined here by aligning the DNA to germline. Germline CDR1 and CDR2: TSWWSYY and QGS. The CDR3 runs 25 residues. With 1 base clipped from V and 0 bases from J, the junction kept 30 bases outside the gene matches. CDR3 region: CALGERGTASPAYWGTWGYTDKLIF. CDR3 bases: TGTGCTCTTGGGGAACGAGGGACCGCCTCCCCAGCCTACTGGGGGACATGGGGGTACACCGATAAACTCATCTTT.

In this sample, this clone turned up a few times. The chain has TRDV1 and TRDJ1; D may be TRDD3 (5 bases). The CDR3 has 19 amino acids. Germline CDR1 is TSWWSYY and CDR2 is QGS. Trimming stripped 2 bases from V and 8 bases from J, with 30 bases between. CDR3 sequence: CALGEFDPLPPNLGLKLIF. CDR3 coding DNA: TGTGCTCTTGGGGAATTTGACCCTCTGCCTCCCAACCTGGGCCTCAAACTCATCTTT.

This chain connects TRDV1 to TRDJ1; 8 bases map to TRDD3. CDR3 length: 25 amino acids. Per germline, CDR1 TSWWSYY and CDR2 QGS. V lost 1 base to trimming and J lost 0 bases; unmatched junction nucleotides: 31. CDR3 protein: CALGEPNSSPIGSTGGSLYTDKLIF. As DNA, the CDR3 is TGTGCTCTTGGGGAACCCAATTCCTCCCCCATTGGGAGTACTGGGGGGAGCCTGTACACCGATAAACTCATCTTT.